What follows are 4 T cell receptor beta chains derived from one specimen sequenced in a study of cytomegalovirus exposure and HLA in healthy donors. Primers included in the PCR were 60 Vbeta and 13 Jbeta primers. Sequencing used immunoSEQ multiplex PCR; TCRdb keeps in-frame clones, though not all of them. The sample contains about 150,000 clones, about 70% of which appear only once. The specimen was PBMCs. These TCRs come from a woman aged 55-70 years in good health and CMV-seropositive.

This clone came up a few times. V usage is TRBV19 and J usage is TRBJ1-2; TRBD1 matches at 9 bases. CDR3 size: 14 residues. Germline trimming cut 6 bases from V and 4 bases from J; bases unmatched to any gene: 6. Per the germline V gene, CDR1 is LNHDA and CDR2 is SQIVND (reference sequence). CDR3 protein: CASRYTGQGYGYTF. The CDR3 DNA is TGTGCCAGTAGATATACGGGACAGGGCTATGGCTACACCTTC.

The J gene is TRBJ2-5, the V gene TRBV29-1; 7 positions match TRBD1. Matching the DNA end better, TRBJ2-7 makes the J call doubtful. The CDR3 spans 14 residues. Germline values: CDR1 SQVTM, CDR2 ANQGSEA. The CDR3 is CSAGTAPGSYEQYF. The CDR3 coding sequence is TGCAGCGCTGGGACAGCCCCGGGATCCTACGAGCAGTACTTC.

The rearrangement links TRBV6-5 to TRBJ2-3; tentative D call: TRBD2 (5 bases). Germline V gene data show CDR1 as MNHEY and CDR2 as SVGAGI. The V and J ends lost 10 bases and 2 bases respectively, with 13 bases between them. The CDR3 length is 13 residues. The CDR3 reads CATGGSHTDTQYF. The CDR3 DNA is TGTGCCACCGGAGGCTCCCACACAGATACGCAGTATTTT.

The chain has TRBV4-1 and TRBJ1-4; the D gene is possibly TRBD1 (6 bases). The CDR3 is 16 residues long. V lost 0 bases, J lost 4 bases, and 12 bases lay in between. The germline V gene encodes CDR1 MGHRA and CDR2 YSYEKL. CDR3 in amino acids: CASSQDSTGFNEKLFF. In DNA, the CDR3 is TGCGCCAGCAGCCAAGATTCTACAGGGTTTAATGAAAAACTGTTTTTT.